The present T cell receptor beta chain was sequenced within a study of blood T cells in healthy people across ages. Isolation yielded PBMCs, at least 7 million per sample, in every case. A sample-barcoded 5' primer and a J-beta primer mix were used in a second PCR of roughly 7 to 12 cycles. TCRdb ran MiXCR on the 5' RACE reads and lists one entry per CDR3 protein. The table lists some 1.5 million distinct CDR3 sequences, 28% of them singletons. This clonotype was seen a few times. Trimming removed 1 base from V and 7 bases from J, with 12 bases in between. The CDR3 contains 14 residues. Germline CDR1 reads SGHRS; CDR2 reads YFSETQ.

The genes are TRBV5-1 and TRBJ2-1; possible D gene TRBD2, 5 bases. The specimen was blood. The clonotype originates from a woman between 25 and 40 years old in good health. CDR3 nucleotide sequence: TGCGCCAGCAGCTTGTGGGCGGGTTTGAATGAGCAGTTCTTC. This codes for CASSLWAGLNEQFF.